Listed below are T cell receptor beta chains from one sample, sequenced in a study of PD-L1 blockade in urothelial cancer. Generated by immunoSEQ multiplex PCR, the TCRdb table keeps only in-frame clones and is missing some. The top ten clones hold 2% to 2.5% of a sample with almost 90,000 clones, over 80% of them seen once. The sequenced sample was PBMCs, obtained around atezolizumab (anti-PD-L1) treatment. Receptor source: a man aged 60 to 69 with urothelial cancer. Each CDR3 is given with its conserved first and last residue. The order of the fields is J gene, D gene, CDR3 length, V gene, clone size, CDR3 DNA, CDR3 protein. A D gene is named only where the DNA matches it firmly. Where a row states a size, it is once, few, many or the class of an expanded clone; other rows omit it.

TRBJ1-5 | - | 14 | TRBV21-1 | - | TGTGCCAGCAGCAAAGCAGAGGCTTTCAAGCCCCAGCATTTT | CASSKAEAFKPQHF
TRBJ1-5 | - | 14 | TRBV7-8 | - | TGTGCCAGCAGACTTACAGGGCGCAATCAGCCCCAGCATTTT | CASRLTGRNQPQHF
TRBJ2-1 | TRBD2 | 19 | TRBV7-2 | - | TGTGCCAGCAGCCCGAGGACTAGCGGGGGACGTAGCTCCTACAATGAGCAGTTCTTC | CASSPRTSGGRSSYNEQFF
TRBJ2-1 | TRBD2 | 16 | TRBV4-1 | - | TGCGCCAGCAGCCAGGGCCTTAGCGGGGTGAACAATGAGCAGTTCTTC | CASSQGLSGVNNEQFF
TRBJ2-3 | TRBD2 | 15 | TRBV15 | few | TGTGCCACCAATACCGGGAGCGGGAGTCAAGATACGCAGTATTTT | CATNTGSGSQDTQYF
TRBJ2-3 | - | 18 | TRBV11-2 | - | TGTGCCAGCAGCTTAGAGTTCCAGCTAGCGAATAGCACAGATACGCAGTATTTT | CASSLEFQLANSTDTQYF
TRBJ2-3 | TRBD2 | 17 | TRBV2 | - | TGTGCCAGCAGTCTCCAGGCGGCACTAGCGGGGGCAGATACGCAGTATTTT | CASSLQAALAGADTQYF
TRBJ2-7 | - | 13 | TRBV5-6 | - | TGTGCCAGCAGCCTCAGGAACTCCTACGAGCAGTACTTC | CASSLRNSYEQYF
TRBJ1-3 | - | 16 | TRBV9 | once | TGTGCCAGCAGCGTTTTAGGACACGGCTCTGGAAACACCATATATTTT | CASSVLGHGSGNTIYF
TRBJ1-2 | TRBD1 | 13 | TRBV6-5 | few | TGTGAGGGCCGCCCGACAGGGAACTATGGCTACACCTTC | CEGRPTGNYGYTF
TRBJ2-7 | TRBD1 | 14 | TRBV19 | - | TGTGCCAGTAGTTCCGCAGGGGGCGGGTACGAGCAGTACTTC | CASSSAGGGYEQYF
TRBJ1-1 | - | 14 | TRBV10-3 | - | TGTGCCATCAGGAGCAGCGGGGGAAACACTGAAGCTTTCTTT | CAIRSSGGNTEAFF
TRBJ2-7 | TRBD2 | 16 | TRBV6-5 | - | TGTGCCAGCAGTTACTCGAGCGGCGGGAGCTCCTACGAGCAGTACTTC | CASSYSSGGSSYEQYF
TRBJ2-5 | - | 13 | TRBV18 | - | TGTGCCAGCTCACCACCTAGTCGAGAGACCCAGTACTTC | CASSPPSRETQYF
TRBJ1-2 | - | 13 | TRBV27 | - | TGTGCCAGCAGTCCCCAGGGGAACTATGGCTACACCTTC | CASSPQGNYGYTF
TRBJ2-1 | TRBD1 | 13 | TRBV6-6 | - | TGTGCCAGCAGATCCCCGGGACAGGGGATCGGGTTCTTC | CASRSPGQGIGFF
TRBJ1-1 | - | 15 | TRBV5-4 | - | TGTGCCAGCAGCCCAGACAGAAGGGGAGGCACTGAAGCTTTCTTT | CASSPDRRGGTEAFF
TRBJ1-1 | - | 15 | TRBV7-9 | few | TGTGCCAGCAGCTTAACCCGGACAGCGAACACTGAAGCTTTCTTT | CASSLTRTANTEAFF
TRBJ1-1 | TRBD1 | 15 | TRBV6-1 | - | TGTGCCAGCAGGGGACAGGGCTCCGTGGGCACTGAAGCTTTCTTT | CASRGQGSVGTEAFF
TRBJ2-2 | - | 16 | TRBV4-2 | once | TGTGCCAGCAGCCAAGTTGGACAGAGATTCACCGGGGAGCTGTTTTTT | CASSQVGQRFTGELFF
TRBJ2-1 | - | 15 | TRBV11-3 | - | TGTGCCAGCAGCTTAGACAGGGGTTTGTACAATGAGCAGTTCTTC | CASSLDRGLYNEQFF
TRBJ2-1 | TRBD2 | 15 | TRBV11-2 | - | TGTGCCAGCAGATTGGGACTAGCGGGAGTAAATGAGCAGTTCTTC | CASRLGLAGVNEQFF
TRBJ2-3 | TRBD2 | 16 | TRBV12-5 | once | TGTGCTAGTGGTTTGTGGGCTAGCGGGACTGGGGGTACGCAGTATTTT | CASGLWASGTGGTQYF
TRBJ1-1 | - | 14 | TRBV15 | - | TGTGCCACCAGCAGAGATCGACGGGACACTGAAGCTTTCTTT | CATSRDRRDTEAFF
TRBJ2-2 | TRBD2 | 16 | TRBV11-2 | - | TGTGCCAGCGTCCTCCGGGGGGGGATGGGCACCGGGGAGCTGTTTTTT | CASVLRGGMGTGELFF
TRBJ2-7 | - | 14 | TRBV28 | - | TGTGCCAGCCAACTGATGGCCAGGTCCTACGAGCAGTACTTC | CASQLMARSYEQYF
TRBJ2-3 | TRBD2 | 16 | TRBV11-3 | - | TGTGCCAGCAGCGTGGGGACTAGCGGAACCACAGATACGCAGTATTTT | CASSVGTSGTTDTQYF
TRBJ1-1 | TRBD1 | 14 | TRBV5-1 | once | TGCGCCAGCAACCGACAGGGAGGCGACACTGAAGCTTTCTTT | CASNRQGGDTEAFF
TRBJ2-2 | TRBD1 | 16 | TRBV5-6 | - | TGTGCCAGCAGCGGCTTAGGGGGCCGGAACACCGGGGAGCTGTTTTTT | CASSGLGGRNTGELFF
TRBJ2-1 | - | 12 | TRBV27 | once | TGTGCCAGCAGTTTAACGGGTGGTGAGCAGTTCTTC | CASSLTGGEQFF
TRBJ2-3 | TRBD2 | 11 | TRBV5-6 | - | TGTGCCAGCAGTCGGGGGGTGACGCAGTATTTT | CASSRGVTQYF
TRBJ2-2 | - | 16 | TRBV9 | - | TGTGCCAGCAAAGCTAGCATTTTCTCGAGTACCGGGGAGCTGTTTTTT | CASKASIFSSTGELFF
TRBJ1-6 | - | 15 | TRBV11-2 | - | TGTGCCAGCAGCGGGCTAGGGAGGGAGGATTCACCCCTCCACTTT | CASSGLGREDSPLHF
TRBJ2-7 | - | 15 | TRBV19 | - | TGTGCCAGTAGTATCGGTCAGGGGGGATTCTACGAGCAGTACTTC | CASSIGQGGFYEQYF
TRBJ2-5 | TRBD1 | 15 | TRBV19 | - | TGTGCCAGTAGTATAAAGAGGGACAGTAAAGAGACCCAGTACTTC | CASSIKRDSKETQYF
TRBJ2-4 | TRBD2 | 18 | TRBV7-2 | - | TGTGCCAGCAGCAATTTAGCGGGAGGGCCGAGCGCCAAAAACATTCAGTACTTC | CASSNLAGGPSAKNIQYF
TRBJ2-2 | - | 16 | TRBV28 | - | TGTGCCAGCAGTCCCTGGGGAGCGTCGAACACCGGGGAGCTGTTTTTT | CASSPWGASNTGELFF
TRBJ2-1 | - | 17 | TRBV12-2 | - | TGTGCAAGTCGCTTAGAGGTAGCGGGGATAAACTACAATGAGCAGTTCTTC | CASRLEVAGINYNEQFF
TRBJ1-1 | TRBD1 | 15 | TRBV2 | - | TGTGCCAGCAGTGTGGGCAGGGGGCCGAACACTGAAGCTTTCTTT | CASSVGRGPNTEAFF
TRBJ2-1 | - | 12 | TRBV6-5 | - | TGTGCCAGCAGTTACCCATCGGATGAGCAGTTCTTC | CASSYPSDEQFF
TRBJ2-5 | - | 12 | TRBV7-9 | - | TGTGCCACCGACAGGCACCAAGAGACCCAGTACTTC | CATDRHQETQYF
TRBJ2-1 | TRBD2 | 16 | TRBV7-2 | - | TGTGCCAGCAGAAATCCGGGACTAGCGGGTTACAATGAGCAGTTCTTC | CASRNPGLAGYNEQFF
TRBJ1-5 | TRBD1 | 15 | TRBV2 | - | TGTGCCAGCATTACGGACAGGGGGTTCAATCAGCCCCAGCATTTT | CASITDRGFNQPQHF
TRBJ2-3 | TRBD2 | 16 | TRBV7-9 | - | TGTGCCAGCAGCCGCGGGGGTAGCGGGGGAGCAGATACGCAGTATTTT | CASSRGGSGGADTQYF
TRBJ2-3 | - | 16 | TRBV7-8 | - | TGTGCCAGCATCAGGGGGCGGGGGGGCGTCACAGATACGCAGTATTTT | CASIRGRGGVTDTQYF
TRBJ1-1 | - | 14 | TRBV6-5 | once | TGTGCCAGCAGTTACAAACTGGGCATCACTGAAGCTTTCTTT | CASSYKLGITEAFF